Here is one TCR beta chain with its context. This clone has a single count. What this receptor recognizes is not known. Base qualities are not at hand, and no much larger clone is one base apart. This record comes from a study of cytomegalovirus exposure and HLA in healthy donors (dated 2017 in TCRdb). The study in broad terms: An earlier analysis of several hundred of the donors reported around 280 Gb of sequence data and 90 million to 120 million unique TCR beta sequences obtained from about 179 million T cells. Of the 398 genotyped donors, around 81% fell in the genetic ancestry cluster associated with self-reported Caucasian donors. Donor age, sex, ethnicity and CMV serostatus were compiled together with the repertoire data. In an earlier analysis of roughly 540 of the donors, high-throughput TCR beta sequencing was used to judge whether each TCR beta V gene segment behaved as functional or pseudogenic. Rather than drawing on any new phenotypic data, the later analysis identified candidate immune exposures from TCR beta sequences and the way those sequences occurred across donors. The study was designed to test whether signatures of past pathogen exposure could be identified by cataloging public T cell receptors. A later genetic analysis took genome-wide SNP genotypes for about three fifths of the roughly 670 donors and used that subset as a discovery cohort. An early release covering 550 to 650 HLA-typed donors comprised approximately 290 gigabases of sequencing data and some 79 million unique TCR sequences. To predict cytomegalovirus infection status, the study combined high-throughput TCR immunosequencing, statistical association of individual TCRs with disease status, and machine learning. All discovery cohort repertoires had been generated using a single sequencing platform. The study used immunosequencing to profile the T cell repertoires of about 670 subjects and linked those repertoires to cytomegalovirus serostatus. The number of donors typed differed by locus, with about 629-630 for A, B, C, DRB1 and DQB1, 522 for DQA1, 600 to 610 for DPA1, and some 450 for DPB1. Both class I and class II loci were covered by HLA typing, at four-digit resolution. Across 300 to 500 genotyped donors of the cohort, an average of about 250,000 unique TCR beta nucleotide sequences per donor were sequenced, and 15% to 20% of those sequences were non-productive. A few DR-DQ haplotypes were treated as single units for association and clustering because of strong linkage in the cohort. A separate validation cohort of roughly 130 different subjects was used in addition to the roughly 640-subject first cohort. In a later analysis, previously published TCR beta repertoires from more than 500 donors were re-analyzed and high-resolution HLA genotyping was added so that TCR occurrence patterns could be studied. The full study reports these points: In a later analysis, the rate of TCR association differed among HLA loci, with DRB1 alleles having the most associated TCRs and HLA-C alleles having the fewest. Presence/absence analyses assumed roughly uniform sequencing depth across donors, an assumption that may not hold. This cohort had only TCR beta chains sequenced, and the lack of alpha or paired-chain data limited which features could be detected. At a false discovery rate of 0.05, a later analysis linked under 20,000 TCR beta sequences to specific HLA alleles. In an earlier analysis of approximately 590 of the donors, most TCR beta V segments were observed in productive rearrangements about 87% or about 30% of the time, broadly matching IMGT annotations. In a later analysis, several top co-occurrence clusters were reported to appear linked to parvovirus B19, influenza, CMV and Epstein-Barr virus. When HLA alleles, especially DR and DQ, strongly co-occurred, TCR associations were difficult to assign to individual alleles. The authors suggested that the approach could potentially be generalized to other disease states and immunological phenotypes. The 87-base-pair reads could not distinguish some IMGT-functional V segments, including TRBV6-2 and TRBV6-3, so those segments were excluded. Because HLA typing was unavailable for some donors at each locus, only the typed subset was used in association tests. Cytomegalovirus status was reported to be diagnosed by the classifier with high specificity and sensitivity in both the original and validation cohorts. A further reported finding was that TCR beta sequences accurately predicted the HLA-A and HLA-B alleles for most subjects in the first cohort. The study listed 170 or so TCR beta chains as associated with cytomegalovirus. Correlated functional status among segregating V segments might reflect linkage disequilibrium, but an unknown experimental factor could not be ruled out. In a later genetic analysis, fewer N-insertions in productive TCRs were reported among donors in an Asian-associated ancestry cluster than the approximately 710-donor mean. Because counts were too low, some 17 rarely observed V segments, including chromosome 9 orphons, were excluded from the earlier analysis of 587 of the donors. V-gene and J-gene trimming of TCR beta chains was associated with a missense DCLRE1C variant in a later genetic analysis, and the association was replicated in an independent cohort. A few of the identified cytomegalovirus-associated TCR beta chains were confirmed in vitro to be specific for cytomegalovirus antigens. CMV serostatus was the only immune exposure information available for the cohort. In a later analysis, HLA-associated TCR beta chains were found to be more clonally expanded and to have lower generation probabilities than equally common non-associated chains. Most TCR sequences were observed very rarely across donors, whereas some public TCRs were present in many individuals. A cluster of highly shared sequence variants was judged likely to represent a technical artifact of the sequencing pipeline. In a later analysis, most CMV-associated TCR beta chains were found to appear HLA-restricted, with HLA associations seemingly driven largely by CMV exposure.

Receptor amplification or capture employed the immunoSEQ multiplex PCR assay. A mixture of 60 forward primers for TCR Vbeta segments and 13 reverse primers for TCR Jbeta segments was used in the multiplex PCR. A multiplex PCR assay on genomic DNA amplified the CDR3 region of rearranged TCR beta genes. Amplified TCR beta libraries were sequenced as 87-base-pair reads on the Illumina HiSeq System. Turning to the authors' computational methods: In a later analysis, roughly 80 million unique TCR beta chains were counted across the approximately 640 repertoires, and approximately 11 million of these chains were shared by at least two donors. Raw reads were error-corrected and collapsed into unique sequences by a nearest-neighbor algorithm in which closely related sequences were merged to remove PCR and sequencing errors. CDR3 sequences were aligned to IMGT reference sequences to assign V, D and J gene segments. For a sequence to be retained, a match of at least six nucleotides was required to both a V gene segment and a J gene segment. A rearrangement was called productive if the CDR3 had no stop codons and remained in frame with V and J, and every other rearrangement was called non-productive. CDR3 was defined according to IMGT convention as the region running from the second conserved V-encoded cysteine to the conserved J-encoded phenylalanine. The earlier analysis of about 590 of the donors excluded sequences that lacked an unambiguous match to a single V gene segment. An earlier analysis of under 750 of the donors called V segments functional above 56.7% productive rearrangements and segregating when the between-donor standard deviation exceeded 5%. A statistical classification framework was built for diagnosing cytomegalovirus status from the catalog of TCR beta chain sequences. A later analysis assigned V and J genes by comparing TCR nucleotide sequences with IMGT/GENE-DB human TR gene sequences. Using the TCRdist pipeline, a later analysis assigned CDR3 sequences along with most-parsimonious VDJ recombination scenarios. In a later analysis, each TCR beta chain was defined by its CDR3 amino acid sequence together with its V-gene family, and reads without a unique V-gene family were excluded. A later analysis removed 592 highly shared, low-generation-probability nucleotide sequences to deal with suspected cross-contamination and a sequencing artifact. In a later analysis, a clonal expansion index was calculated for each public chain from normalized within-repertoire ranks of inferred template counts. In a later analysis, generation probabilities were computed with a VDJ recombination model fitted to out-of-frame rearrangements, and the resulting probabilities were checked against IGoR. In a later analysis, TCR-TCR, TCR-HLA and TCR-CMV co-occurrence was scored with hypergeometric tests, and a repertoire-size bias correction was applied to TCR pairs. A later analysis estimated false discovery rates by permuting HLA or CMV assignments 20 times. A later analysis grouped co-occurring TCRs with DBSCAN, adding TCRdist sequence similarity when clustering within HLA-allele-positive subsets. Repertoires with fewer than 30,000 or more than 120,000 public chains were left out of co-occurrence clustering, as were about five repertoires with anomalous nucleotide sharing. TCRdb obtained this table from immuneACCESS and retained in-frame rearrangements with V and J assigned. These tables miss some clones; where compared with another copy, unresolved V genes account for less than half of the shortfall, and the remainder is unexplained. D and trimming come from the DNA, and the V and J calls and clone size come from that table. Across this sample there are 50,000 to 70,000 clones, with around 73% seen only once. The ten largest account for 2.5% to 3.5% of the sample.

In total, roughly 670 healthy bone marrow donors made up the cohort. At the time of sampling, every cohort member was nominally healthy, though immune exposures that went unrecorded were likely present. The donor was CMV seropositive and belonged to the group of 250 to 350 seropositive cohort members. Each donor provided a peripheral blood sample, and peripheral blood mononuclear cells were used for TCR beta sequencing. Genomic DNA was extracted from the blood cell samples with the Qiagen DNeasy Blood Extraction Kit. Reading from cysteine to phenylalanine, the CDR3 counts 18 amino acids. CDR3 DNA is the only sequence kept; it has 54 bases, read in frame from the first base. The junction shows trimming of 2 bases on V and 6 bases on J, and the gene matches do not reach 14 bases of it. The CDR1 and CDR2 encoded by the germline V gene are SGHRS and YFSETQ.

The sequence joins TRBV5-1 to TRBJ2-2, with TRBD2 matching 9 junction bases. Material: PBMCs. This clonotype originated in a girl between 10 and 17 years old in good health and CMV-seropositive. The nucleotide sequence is TGCGCCAGCAGCTTACATCGAGGGAGCGGGGGGCCATCCGGGGAGCTGTTTTTT. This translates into CASSLHRGSGGPSGELFF.